This TCR beta chain was identified during a study of cytomegalovirus exposure and HLA in healthy donors. There are 15 residues in the CDR3. Germline-derived CDR1 and CDR2 are SGHTA and FQGTGA. Between the trimmed V and J ends, which lost 3 bases and 4 bases, there was a span of 12 bases. Nominally healthy donors were sampled, though unrecorded immune exposures were likely. Primers: 60 Vbeta forward and 13 Jbeta reverse. Original analysis: The count from a later analysis was 65 million to 90 million unique TCR beta chains, some 11 million of them shared. The repertoire was sequenced with immunoSEQ multiplex PCR; TCRdb's copy has only in-frame clones and lacks some. From that table come the V and J calls and clone size; the DNA was used to work out D and trimming. The sample holds 90,000 to 150,000 clones, around 79% seen once.

The source of this sequence is a middle-aged woman in good health and CMV-seronegative. Sequencing was performed on PBMCs. The V and J genes are TRBV7-3 and TRBJ2-2; TRBD2 might be the D (5 bases). CDR3 amino acids: CASSLRAGGTGELFF. The CDR3 DNA sequence: TGTGCCAGCAGCTTGAGGGCAGGAGGCACCGGGGAGCTGTTTTTT. Full variable domain (missing parts from reference TRBV7-3 and TRBJ2-2): GAGVSQTPSNKVTEKGKYVELRCDPISGHTALYWYRQSLGQGPEFLIYFQGTGAADDSGLPNDRFFAVRPEGSVSTLKIQRTERGDSAVYLCASSLRAGGTGELFFGEGSRLTVL.